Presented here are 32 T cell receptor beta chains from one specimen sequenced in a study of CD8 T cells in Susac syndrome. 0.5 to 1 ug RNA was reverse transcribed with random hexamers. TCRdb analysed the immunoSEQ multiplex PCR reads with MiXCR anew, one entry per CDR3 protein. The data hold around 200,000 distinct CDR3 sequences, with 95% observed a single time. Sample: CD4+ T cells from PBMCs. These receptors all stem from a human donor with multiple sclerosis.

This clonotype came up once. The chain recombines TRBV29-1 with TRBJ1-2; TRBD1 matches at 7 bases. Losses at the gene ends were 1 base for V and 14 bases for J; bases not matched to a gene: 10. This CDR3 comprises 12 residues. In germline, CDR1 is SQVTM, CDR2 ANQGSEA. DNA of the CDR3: TGCAGCGTTGAAGTACAGGGGCCTTGGCGGACCTTC. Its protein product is CSVEVQGPWRTF. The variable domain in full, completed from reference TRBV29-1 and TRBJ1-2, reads SAVISQKPSRDICQRGTSLTIQCQVDSQVTMMFWYRQQPGQSLTLIATANQGSEATYESGFVIDKFPISRPNLTFSTLTVSNMSPEDSSIYLCSVEVQGPWRTFGSGTRLTVV.

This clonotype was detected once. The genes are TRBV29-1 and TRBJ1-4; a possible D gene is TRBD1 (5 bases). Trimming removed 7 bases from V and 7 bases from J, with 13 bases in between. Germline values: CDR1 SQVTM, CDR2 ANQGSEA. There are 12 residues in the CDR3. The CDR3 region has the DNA TGCAGCGGCCGGGACTGGGGTGAAAAACTGTTTTTT. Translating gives CSGRDWGEKLFF.

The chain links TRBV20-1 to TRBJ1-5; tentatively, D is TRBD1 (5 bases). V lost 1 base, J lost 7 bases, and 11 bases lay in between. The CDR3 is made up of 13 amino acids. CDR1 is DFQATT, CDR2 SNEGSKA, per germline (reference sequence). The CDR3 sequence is CSARGGGKQPQHF. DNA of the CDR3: TGCAGTGCTAGAGGGGGGGGGAAACAGCCCCAGCATTTT.

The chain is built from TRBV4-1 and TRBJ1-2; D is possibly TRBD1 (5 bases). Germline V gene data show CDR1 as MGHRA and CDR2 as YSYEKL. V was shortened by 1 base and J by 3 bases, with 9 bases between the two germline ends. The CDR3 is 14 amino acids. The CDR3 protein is CASSQGRRDYGYTF. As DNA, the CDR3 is TGCGCCAGCAGCCAAGGACGCAGGGACTATGGCTACACCTTC.

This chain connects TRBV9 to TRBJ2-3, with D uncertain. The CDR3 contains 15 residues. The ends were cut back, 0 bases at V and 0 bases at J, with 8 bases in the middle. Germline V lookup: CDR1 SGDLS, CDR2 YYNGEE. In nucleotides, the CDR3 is TGTGCCAGCAGCGTAGGTGGCCTTAGCACAGATACGCAGTATTTT. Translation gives CASSVGGLSTDTQYF.

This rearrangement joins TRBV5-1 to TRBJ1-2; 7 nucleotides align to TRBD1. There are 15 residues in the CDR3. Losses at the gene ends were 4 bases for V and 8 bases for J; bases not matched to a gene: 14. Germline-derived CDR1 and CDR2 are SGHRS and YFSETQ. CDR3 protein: CASSDGQAVPWGYTF. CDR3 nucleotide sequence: TGCGCCAGCAGCGACGGACAGGCGGTCCCTTGGGGCTACACCTTC.

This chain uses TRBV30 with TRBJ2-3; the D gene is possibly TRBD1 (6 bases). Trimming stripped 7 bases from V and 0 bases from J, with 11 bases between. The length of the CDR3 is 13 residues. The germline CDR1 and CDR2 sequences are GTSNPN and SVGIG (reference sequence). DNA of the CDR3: TGTGCCTATGGACAGCCTAGCACAGATACGCAGTATTTT. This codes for CAYGQPSTDTQYF.

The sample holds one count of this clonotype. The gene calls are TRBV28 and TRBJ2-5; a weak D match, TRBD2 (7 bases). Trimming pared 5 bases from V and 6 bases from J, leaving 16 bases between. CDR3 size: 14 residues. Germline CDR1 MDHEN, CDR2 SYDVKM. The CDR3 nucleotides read TGTGCCAGCAGTCTCGGCGGCGGGGGCCAGACCCAGTACTTC. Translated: CASSLGGGGQTQYF.

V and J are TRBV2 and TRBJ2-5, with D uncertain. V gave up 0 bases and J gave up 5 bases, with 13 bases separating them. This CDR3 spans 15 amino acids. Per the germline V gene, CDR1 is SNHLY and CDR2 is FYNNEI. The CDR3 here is CASSEARQPGETQYF. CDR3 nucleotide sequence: TGTGCCAGCAGTGAAGCGCGGCAGCCAGGCGAGACCCAGTACTTC.

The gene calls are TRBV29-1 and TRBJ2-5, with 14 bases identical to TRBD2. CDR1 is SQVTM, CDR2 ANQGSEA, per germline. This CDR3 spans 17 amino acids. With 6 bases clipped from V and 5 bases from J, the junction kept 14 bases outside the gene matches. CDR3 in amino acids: CSVAFTPGLAGEETQYF. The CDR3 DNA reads TGCAGCGTCGCTTTTACTCCGGGACTAGCGGGGGAGGAGACCCAGTACTTC. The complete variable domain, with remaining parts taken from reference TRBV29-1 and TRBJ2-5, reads SAVISQKPSRDICQRGTSLTIQCQVDSQVTMMFWYRQQPGQSLTLIATANQGSEATYESGFVIDKFPISRPNLTFSTLTVSNMSPEDSSIYLCSVAFTPGLAGEETQYFGPGTRLLVL.

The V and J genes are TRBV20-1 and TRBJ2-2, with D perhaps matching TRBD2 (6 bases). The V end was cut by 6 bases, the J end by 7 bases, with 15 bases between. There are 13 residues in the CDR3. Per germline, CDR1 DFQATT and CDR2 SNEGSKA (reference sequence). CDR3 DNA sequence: TGCAGTGCCTCCGGAGGGTTAGTCGGGGAGCTGTTTTTT. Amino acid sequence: CSASGGLVGELFF.

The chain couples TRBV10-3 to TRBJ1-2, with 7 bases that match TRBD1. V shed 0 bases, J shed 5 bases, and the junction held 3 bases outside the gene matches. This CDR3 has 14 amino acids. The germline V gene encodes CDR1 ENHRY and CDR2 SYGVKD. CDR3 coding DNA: TGTGCCATCAGTGAGTCCCAGACAGGGTATGGCTACACCTTC. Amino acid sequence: CAISESQTGYGYTF.

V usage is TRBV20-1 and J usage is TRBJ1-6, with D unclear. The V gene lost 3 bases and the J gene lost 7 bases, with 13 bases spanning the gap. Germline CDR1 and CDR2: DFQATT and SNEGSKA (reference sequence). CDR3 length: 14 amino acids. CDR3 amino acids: CSASPVFSNSPLHF. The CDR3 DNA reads TGCAGTGCTAGTCCGGTCTTTTCCAATTCACCCCTCCACTTT.

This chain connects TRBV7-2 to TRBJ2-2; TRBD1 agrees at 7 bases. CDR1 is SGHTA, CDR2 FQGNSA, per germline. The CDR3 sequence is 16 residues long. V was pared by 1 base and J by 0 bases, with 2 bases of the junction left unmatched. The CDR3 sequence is CASSLDQGANTGELFF. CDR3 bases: TGTGCCAGCAGCTTAGATCAGGGGGCGAACACCGGGGAGCTGTTTTTT.

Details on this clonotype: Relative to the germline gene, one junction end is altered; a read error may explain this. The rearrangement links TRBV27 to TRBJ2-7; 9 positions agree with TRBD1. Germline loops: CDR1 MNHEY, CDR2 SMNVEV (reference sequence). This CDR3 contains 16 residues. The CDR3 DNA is TGTGCCAGCAGTATATCTACCGGGACAGGGACCTACGAGCAGTACTTC. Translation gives CASSISTGTGTYEQYF.

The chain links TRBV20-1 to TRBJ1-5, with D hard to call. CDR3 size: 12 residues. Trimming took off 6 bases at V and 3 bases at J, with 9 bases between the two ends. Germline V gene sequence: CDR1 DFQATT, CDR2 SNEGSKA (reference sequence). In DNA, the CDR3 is TGCAGTGCGTTAGGGCTCAATCAGCCCCAGCATTTT. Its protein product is CSALGLNQPQHF.

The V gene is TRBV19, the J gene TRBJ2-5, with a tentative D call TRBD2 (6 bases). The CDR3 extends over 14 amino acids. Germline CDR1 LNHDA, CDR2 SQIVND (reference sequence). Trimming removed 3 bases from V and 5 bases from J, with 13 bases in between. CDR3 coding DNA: TGTGCCAGTAGTATCGGCGGAGGGTTGGAGACCCAGTACTTC. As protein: CASSIGGGLETQYF.

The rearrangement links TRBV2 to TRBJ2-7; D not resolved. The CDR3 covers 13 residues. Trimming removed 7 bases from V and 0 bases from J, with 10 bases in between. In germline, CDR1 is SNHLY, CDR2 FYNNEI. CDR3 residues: CASKRIFSYEQYF. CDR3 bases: TGTGCCAGCAAGCGCATTTTCTCCTACGAGCAGTACTTC.

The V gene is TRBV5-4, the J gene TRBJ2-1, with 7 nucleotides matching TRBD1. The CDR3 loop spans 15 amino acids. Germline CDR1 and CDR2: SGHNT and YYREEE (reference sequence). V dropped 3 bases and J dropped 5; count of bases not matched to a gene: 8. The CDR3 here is CASSSAGTVNNEQFF. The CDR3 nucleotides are TGTGCCAGCAGCTCGGCCGGGACAGTAAACAATGAGCAGTTCTTC.

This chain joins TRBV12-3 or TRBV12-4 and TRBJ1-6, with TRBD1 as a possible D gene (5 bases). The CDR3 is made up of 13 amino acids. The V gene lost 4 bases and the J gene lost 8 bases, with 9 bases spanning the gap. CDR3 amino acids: CASSSGKDSPLHF. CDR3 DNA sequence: TGTGCCAGCAGTTCAGGGAAAGATTCACCCCTCCACTTT.

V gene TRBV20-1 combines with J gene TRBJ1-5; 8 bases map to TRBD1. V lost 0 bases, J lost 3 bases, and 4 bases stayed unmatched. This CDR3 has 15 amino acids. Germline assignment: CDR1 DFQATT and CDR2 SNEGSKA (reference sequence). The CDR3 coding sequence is TGCAGTGCTAGAGACGAGGGACAGGTCAATCAGCCCCAGCATTTT. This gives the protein CSARDEGQVNQPQHF.

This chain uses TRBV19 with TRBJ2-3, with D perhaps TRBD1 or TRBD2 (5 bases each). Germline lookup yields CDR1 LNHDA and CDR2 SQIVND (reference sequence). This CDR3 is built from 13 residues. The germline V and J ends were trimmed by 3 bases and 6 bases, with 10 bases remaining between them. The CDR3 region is CASSIVGADTQYF. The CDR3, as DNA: TGTGCCAGTAGTATCGTCGGGGCGGATACGCAGTATTTT.

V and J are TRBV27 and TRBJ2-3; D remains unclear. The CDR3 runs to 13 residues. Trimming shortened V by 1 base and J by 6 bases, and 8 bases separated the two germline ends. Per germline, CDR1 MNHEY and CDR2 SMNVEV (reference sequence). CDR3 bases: TGTGCCAGCAGTTTATGGGTCTCGGATACGCAGTATTTT. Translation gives CASSLWVSDTQYF.

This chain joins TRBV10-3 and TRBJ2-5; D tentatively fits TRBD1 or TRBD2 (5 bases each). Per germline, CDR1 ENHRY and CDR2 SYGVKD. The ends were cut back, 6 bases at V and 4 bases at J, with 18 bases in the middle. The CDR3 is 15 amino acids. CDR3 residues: CAIRPGTWAVETQYF. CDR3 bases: TGTGCCATCAGGCCCGGGACCTGGGCAGTAGAGACCCAGTACTTC.

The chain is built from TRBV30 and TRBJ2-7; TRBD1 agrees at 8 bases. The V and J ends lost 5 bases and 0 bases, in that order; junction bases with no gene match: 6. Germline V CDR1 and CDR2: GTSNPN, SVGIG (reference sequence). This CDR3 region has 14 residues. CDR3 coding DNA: TGTGCCTGGGTGGGGACAGGAGTCTCCTACGAGCAGTACTTC. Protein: CAWVGTGVSYEQYF.

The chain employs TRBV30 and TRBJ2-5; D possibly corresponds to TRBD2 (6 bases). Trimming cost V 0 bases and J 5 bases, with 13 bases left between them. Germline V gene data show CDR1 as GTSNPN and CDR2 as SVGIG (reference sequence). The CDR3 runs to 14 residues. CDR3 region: CAWSVTGVGETQYF. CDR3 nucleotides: TGTGCCTGGAGTGTAACGGGGGTGGGGGAGACCCAGTACTTC.

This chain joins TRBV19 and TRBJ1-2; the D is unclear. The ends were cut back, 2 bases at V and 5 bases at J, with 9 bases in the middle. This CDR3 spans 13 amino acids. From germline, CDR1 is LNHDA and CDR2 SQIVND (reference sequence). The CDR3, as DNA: TGTGCCAGTAGTATATCGGCGGCTTATGGCTACACCTTC. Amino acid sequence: CASSISAAYGYTF.

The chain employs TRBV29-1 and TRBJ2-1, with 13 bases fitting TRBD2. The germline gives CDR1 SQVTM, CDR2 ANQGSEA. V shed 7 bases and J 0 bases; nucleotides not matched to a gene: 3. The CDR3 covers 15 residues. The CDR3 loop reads CSAGLAGASYNEQFF. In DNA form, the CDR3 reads TGCAGCGCAGGACTAGCGGGGGCCTCCTACAATGAGCAGTTCTTC.

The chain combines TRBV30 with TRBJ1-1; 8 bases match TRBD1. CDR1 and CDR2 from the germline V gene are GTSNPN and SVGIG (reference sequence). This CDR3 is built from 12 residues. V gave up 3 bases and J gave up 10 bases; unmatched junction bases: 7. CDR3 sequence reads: CAWRDPGTGAFF. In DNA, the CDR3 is TGTGCCTGGAGGGACCCCGGGACAGGAGCTTTCTTT.

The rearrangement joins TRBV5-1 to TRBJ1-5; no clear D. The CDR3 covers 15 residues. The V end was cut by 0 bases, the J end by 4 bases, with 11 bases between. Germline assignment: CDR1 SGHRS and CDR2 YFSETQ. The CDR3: CASSLGGVGNQPQHF. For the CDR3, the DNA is TGCGCCAGCAGCTTGGGCGGAGTCGGTAATCAGCCCCAGCATTTT.

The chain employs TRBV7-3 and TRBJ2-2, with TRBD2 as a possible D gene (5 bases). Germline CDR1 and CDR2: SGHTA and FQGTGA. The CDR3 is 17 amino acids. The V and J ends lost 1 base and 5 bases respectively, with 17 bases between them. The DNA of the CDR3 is TGTGCCAGCAGCTTAAGTCCCGCTACCTCGGGGACCGGGGAGCTGTTTTTT. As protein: CASSLSPATSGTGELFF. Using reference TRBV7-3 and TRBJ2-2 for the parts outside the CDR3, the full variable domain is GAGVSQTPSNKVTEKGKYVELRCDPISGHTALYWYRQSLGQGPEFLIYFQGTGAADDSGLPNDRFFAVRPEGSVSTLKIQRTERGDSAVYLCASSLSPATSGTGELFFGEGSRLTVL.

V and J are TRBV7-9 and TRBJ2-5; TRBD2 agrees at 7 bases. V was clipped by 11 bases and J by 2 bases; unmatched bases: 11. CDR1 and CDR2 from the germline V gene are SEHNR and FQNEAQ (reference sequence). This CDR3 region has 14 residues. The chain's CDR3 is CAAAGGGRQETQYF. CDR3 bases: TGTGCCGCCGCGGGCGGGGGACGTCAAGAGACCCAGTACTTC.